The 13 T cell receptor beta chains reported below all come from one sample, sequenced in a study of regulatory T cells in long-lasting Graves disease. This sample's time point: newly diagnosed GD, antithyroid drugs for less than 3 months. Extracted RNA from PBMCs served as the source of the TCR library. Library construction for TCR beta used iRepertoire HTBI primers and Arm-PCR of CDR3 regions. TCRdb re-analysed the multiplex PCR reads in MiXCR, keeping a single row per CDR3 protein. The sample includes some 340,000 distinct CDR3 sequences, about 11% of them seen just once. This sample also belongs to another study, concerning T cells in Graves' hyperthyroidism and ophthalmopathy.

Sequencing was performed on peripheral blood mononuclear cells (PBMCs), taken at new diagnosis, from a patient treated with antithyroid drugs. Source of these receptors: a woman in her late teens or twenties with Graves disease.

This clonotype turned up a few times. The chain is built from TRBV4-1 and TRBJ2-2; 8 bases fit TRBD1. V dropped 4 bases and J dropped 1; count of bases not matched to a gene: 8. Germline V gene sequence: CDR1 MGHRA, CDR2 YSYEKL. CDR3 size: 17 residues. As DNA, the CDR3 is TGCGCCAGCAGCCTCTCCTTCAGGGGGCTGAACACCGGGGAGCTGTTTTTT. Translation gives CASSLSFRGLNTGELFF.

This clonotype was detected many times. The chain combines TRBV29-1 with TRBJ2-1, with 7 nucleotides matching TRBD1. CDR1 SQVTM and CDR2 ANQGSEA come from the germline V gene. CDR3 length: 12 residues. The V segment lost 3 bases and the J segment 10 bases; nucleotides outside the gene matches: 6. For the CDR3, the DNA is TGCAGCGTTGATAAGGGGGCACCCGAGCAGTTCTTC. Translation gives CSVDKGAPEQFF.

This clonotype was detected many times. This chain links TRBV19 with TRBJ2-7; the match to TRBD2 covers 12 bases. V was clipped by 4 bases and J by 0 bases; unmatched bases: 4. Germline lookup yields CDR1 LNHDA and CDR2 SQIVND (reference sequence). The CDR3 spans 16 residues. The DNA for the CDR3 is TGTGCCAGTAGTAAGACTAGCGGGGGAATCTCCTACGAGCAGTACTTC. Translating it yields CASSKTSGGISYEQYF.

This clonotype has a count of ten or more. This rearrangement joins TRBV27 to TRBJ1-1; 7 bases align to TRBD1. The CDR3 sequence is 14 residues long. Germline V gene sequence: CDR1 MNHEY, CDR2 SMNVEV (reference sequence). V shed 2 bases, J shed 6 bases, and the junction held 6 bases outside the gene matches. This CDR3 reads CASSLQGGASEAFF. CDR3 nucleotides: TGTGCCAGCAGTTTACAGGGGGGCGCTTCTGAAGCTTTCTTT.

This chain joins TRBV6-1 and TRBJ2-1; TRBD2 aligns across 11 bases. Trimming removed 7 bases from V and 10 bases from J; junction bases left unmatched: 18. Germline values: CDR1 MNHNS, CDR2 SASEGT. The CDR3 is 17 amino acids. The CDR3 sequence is CASTFHPGLAVVREQFF. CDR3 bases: TGTGCCAGCACCTTCCACCCGGGACTAGCGGTGGTTAGGGAGCAGTTCTTC.

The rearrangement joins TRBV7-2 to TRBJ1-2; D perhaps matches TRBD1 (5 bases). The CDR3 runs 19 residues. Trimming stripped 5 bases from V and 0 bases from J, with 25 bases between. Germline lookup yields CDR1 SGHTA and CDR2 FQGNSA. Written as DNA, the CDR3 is TGTGCCAGCAGCCCTTGGGACGAAAGAACCCCAAGAGCTAACTATGGCTACACCTTC. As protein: CASSPWDERTPRANYGYTF. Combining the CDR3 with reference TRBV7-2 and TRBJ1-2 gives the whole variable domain GAGVSQSPSNKVTEKGKDVELRCDPISGHTALYWYRQSLGQGLEFLIYFQGNSAPDKSGLPSDRFSAERTGGSVSTLTIQRTQQEDSAVYLCASSPWDERTPRANYGYTFGSGTRLTVV.

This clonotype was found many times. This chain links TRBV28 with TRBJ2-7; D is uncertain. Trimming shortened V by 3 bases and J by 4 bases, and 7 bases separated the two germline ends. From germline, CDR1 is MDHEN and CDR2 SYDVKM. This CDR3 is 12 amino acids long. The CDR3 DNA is TGTGCCAGCAGTTTCTGGCGATACGAGCAGTACTTC. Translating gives CASSFWRYEQYF. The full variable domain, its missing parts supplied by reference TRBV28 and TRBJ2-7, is DVKVTQSSRYLVKRTGEKVFLECVQDMDHENMFWYRQDPGLGLRLIYFSYDVKMKEKGDIPEGYSVSREKKERFSLILESASTNQTSMYLCASSFWRYEQYFGPGTRLTVT.

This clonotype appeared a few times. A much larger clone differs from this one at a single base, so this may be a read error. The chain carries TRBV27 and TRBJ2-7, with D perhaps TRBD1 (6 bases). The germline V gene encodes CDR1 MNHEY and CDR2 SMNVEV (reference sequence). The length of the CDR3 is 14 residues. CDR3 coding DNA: TGTGCCAGCAGTTGGGGGACAAAACGATACGGGCAGTACTTC. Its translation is CASSWGTKRYGQYF.

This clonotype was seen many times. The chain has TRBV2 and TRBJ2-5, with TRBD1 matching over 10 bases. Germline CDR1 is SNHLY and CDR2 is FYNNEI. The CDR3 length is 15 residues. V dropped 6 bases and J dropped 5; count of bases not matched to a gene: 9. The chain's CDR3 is CASRVRQGARETQYF. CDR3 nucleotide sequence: TGTGCCAGCAGGGTACGACAGGGGGCGCGGGAGACCCAGTACTTC.

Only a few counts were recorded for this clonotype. The CDR3 spells CSVGTSGENEQFF. The CDR3 bases are TGCAGCGTTGGGACTAGCGGGGAAAATGAGCAGTTCTTC. J is TRBJ2-1 and V is TRBV29-1; 12 nucleotides align to TRBD2. V dropped 4 bases and J dropped 7; count of bases not matched to a gene: 2. The CDR3 consists of 13 residues. CDR1 and CDR2 (germline): SQVTM, ANQGSEA.

In DNA, the CDR3 is TGTGCCAGCAGTTCCTACGAGGTTCCCACCTACGAGCAGTACTTC. Residues: CASSSYEVPTYEQYF. V is TRBV6-2 or TRBV6-3 and J is TRBJ2-7, with D unresolved. V was clipped by 4 bases and J by 2 bases, with 15 bases between them. There are 15 residues in the CDR3. CDR1 MNHEY and CDR2 SVGEGT come from the germline V gene.

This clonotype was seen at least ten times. CDR3 in DNA: TGTGCCAGCAGCTCGGGACAGGCTTTATCCTACAATGAGCAGTTCTTC. This sequence encodes CASSSGQALSYNEQFF. The chain uses TRBV7-8 and TRBJ2-1, with 8 bases fitting TRBD1. Germline V CDR1 and CDR2: SGHVS, FQNEAQ. The CDR3 contains 16 residues. V was clipped by 4 bases and J by 1 base; unmatched bases: 6.

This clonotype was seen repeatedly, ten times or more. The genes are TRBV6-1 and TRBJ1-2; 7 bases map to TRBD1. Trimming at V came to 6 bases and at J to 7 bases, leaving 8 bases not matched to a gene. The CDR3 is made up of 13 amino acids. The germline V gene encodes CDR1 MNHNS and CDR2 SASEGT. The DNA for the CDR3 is TGTGCCAGCAGGGAACAGGGGATCTCTGGCTACACCTTC. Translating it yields CASREQGISGYTF.